This entry concerns a single T cell receptor beta chain. As yet, its antigen is unknown. The sample originates from a study of T cell responses to AZD1222 COVID-19 vaccine. Overall study: It was second doses at about 4 or about 12 weeks that were pooled. Study-level findings and limits: Researchers took repertoire samples only after the peak T cell response had come. Only a handful of AZD1222 recipients were seropositive at baseline. Unmutated regions of variants are reportedly targeted by nearly half of spike-specific TCRs.

The length of the CDR3 is 17 residues. V was trimmed by 3 bases and J by 0 bases, leaving 15 bases between them. The germline gives CDR1 KGHSH, CDR2 LQKENI. Using immunoSEQ multiplex PCR, the repertoire was profiled, and TCRdb retains in-frame clones only, with some absent. The sample records around 50,000 clones, about 81% being singletons. V and J are TRBV18 and TRBJ1-3; no definite D call. The sequence was collected from an adult in good health. The sequencing used peripheral blood, collected on day 0 of AZD1222 vaccination. CDR3 DNA: TGTGCCAGCTCACCGATTTGGCAGGAGAGCTCTGGAAACACCATATATTTT. Translation gives CASSPIWQESSGNTIYF.